These 10 T cell receptor beta chains came from one sample sequenced in a study of blood T cells in healthy people across ages. The authors ran a second PCR of 7 to 11 cycles using a sample-barcoded 5' primer and a J-beta primer mix. TCRdb used MiXCR to reprocess the 5' RACE reads, holding one entry per CDR3 protein. Here the sample spans hundreds of thousands of distinct CDR3 sequences, about 24% being singletons. These data were also filed under a second study, of T cells of mothers and their children.

Sequenced sample: blood. The receptor set was obtained from a boy between 10 and 17 years old in good health.

This clonotype was observed a few times. The chain employs TRBV2 and TRBJ2-5; the D gene is possibly TRBD1 (6 bases). The J call is in doubt because the DNA end fits TRBJ2-7 better. In germline, CDR1 is SNHLY, CDR2 FYNNEI. The CDR3 extends over 12 amino acids. The DNA of the CDR3 is TGTGCCAGCAGGCTGTGGGGGCACGAGCAGTACTTC. Translation gives CASRLWGHEQYF.

The chain has TRBV11-2 and TRBJ2-3; D tentatively reads TRBD1 or TRBD2 (5 bases each). The V end was cut by 3 bases, the J end by 6 bases, with 16 bases between. Germline CDR1 reads SGHAT; CDR2 reads FQNNGV. The CDR3 runs to 15 residues. The CDR3 loop is CASSFGISAGDTQYF. The CDR3 nucleotides read TGTGCCAGCAGCTTCGGGATCTCCGCAGGGGATACGCAGTATTTT.

This chain links TRBV28 with TRBJ1-2, with D perhaps matching TRBD1 (6 bases). Per germline, CDR1 MDHEN and CDR2 SYDVKM. The V end was cut by 4 bases, the J end by 3 bases, with 9 bases between. CDR3 length: 13 residues. The CDR3 DNA follows: TGTGCCAGCAGTTCGGACAGAGACTATGGCTACACCTTC. Translating it yields CASSSDRDYGYTF.

Here the CDR3 reads CATSHVTLRSLREQFF. In nucleotides, the CDR3 is TGTGCCACCAGCCACGTAACCCTTCGATCCCTGCGAGAGCAGTTCTTC. The V and J genes are TRBV15 and TRBJ2-1; D gene uncertain. The CDR3 is made up of 16 amino acids. Germline V gene data show CDR1 as LNHNV and CDR2 as YYDKDF (reference sequence). V was pared by 5 bases and J by 10 bases, with 24 bases between.

This clonotype was counted a few times. The chain joins TRBV20-1 to TRBJ1-6, with 8 bases that match TRBD1. The ends lost 4 bases at V and 6 bases at J; junction bases unmatched: 5. Per germline, CDR1 DFQATT and CDR2 SNEGSKA (reference sequence). CDR3 size: 14 residues. The CDR3 region is CSAIPDRANSPLHF. Written as DNA, the CDR3 is TGCAGTGCTATACCGGACAGGGCTAATTCACCCCTCCACTTT.

V and J are TRBV4-3 and TRBJ1-6; D unclear. The germline gives CDR1 LGHNA, CDR2 YSLEER. CDR3 length: 13 residues. V was clipped by 3 bases and J by 9 bases, with 9 bases between them. In DNA form, the CDR3 reads TGCGCCAGCAGCCACAGGCCCAGTTCACCCCTCCACTTT. This codes for CASSHRPSSPLHF.

Only a few counts were recorded for this clonotype. The chain uses TRBV20-1 and TRBJ2-3, with a weak D call TRBD2 (5 bases). Germline V gives CDR1 DFQATT, CDR2 SNEGSKA (reference sequence). Trimming removed 2 bases at V and 5 bases at J, with 8 bases between. The CDR3 contains 12 residues. CDR3 amino acids: CSARLSGDTQYF. For the CDR3, the DNA is TGCAGTGCTAGATTAAGCGGAGATACGCAGTATTTT.

The V and J genes are TRBV29-1 and TRBJ2-7; 9 bases are shared with TRBD2. This CDR3 has 12 residues. J lost 2 bases, V lost 7 bases, and 3 bases had no gene match. Germline V gene sequence: CDR1 SQVTM, CDR2 ANQGSEA. CDR3 coding DNA: TGCAGCGCTAGCGGGAACGCCTACGAGCAGTACTTC. The encoded protein is CSASGNAYEQYF.

This clonotype has a handful of counts. V usage is TRBV10-3 and J usage is TRBJ2-7, with no clear D. Germline V gene data show CDR1 as ENHRY and CDR2 as SYGVKD. The CDR3 runs 13 residues. Trimming cost V 0 bases and J 6 bases, with 9 bases left between them. The DNA for the CDR3 is TGTGCCATCAGTGAGTCCGCTCCTTCCGAGCAGTACTTC. This encodes CAISESAPSEQYF.

Only a few counts were recorded for this clonotype. The V gene is TRBV4-3, the J gene TRBJ2-1; D uncertain. The CDR3 has 14 amino acids. V was clipped by 0 bases and J by 6 bases, with 9 bases between them. From germline, CDR1 is LGHNA and CDR2 YSLEER. The CDR3 loop is CASSQEYSPNEQFF. In DNA form, the CDR3 reads TGCGCCAGCAGCCAAGAATACAGCCCCAATGAGCAGTTCTTC.